This T cell receptor beta chain emerged from a study of shared clonotypes between healthy human individuals. Notes on the study in general: It was observed that around 5% of naive CD4 clonotypes were shared across a handful of donors. In general, naive subsets displayed greater estimated richness than memory subsets did.

Notes on this clone: The target antigen is unknown.

Repertoires were generated with immunoSEQ multiplex PCR, while TCRdb's copy carries only in-frame clones and drops some. Among around 370,000 clones listed, approximately 97% were seen once. The receptor comes from a young man in good health. The sample comprised memory CD8+ T cells sorted from blood. Subset specified: CD45RO+ cells pooled with CCR7-negative TemRA cells.

The CDR3 loop reads CASSLGTNYGYTF. The CDR3 DNA follows: TGTGCCAGCAGCTTAGGGACAAACTATGGCTACACCTTC. The chain joins TRBV11-2 to TRBJ1-2, with D possibly being TRBD1 (5 bases). Germline lookup yields CDR1 SGHAT and CDR2 FQNNGV. The V gene lost 1 base and the J gene lost 2 bases, with 5 bases spanning the gap. CDR3 length: 13 amino acids.